Each of the 5 T cell receptor beta chains below was sequenced from the same sample in a study of blood T cells in healthy people across ages. A second roughly 7 to 12 cycle PCR used barcoded and J-beta primers. From the 5' RACE reads, TCRdb called clonotypes with MiXCR, one entry per CDR3 protein. The sample lists over a million distinct CDR3 sequences, 45% occurring once. Sequencing was done on a sample of blood. The source is a woman aged 55-75 years in good health.

J is TRBJ1-6 and V is TRBV6-1; D gene unclear. Trimming stripped 6 bases from V and 4 bases from J, with 10 bases between. The CDR3 runs to 14 residues. The V gene's germline CDR1 is MNHNS and CDR2 SASEGT. CDR3 sequence reads: CASRSPSYNSPLHF. DNA of the CDR3: TGTGCCAGCAGAAGCCCCTCTTATAATTCACCCCTCCACTTT.

The chain recombines TRBV10-3 with TRBJ1-2, with TRBD1 identical over 7 bases. The length of the CDR3 is 14 residues. Germline CDR1 and CDR2: ENHRY and SYGVKD. V lost 3 bases to trimming and J lost 4 bases; unmatched junction nucleotides: 5. CDR3 in amino acids: CAISESGGAYGYTF. The CDR3 DNA reads TGTGCCATCAGTGAATCAGGGGGGGCCTATGGCTACACCTTC.

The gene calls are TRBV27 and TRBJ2-7, with D tentatively TRBD1 (5 bases). Trimming pared 3 bases from V and 3 bases from J, leaving 18 bases between. The V gene's germline CDR1 is MNHEY and CDR2 SMNVEV (reference sequence). The CDR3 has 16 residues. In DNA form, the CDR3 reads TGTGCCAGCAGTTTTCGCCCTCCAGGGCAAGGCTACGAGCAGTACTTC. This gives the protein CASSFRPPGQGYEQYF.

This clonotype was detected a few times. V and J are TRBV12-3 or TRBV12-4 and TRBJ1-2; possibly TRBD1 for D (6 bases). This CDR3 comprises 13 residues. Trimming removed 2 bases from V and 7 bases from J, with 11 bases in between. The CDR3 bases are TGTGCCAGCAGTTTACAGGGGCGGAGTGGCTACACCTTC. Protein product: CASSLQGRSGYTF.

This rearrangement joins TRBV28 to TRBJ1-4; D remains ambiguous. Between the trimmed V and J ends, which lost 10 bases and 7 bases, there was a span of 13 bases. CDR3 size: 12 residues. CDR1 MDHEN and CDR2 SYDVKM come from the germline V gene. CDR3 region: CATGRWGEKLFF. DNA for the CDR3: TGTGCCACCGGGCGGTGGGGTGAAAAACTGTTTTTT.